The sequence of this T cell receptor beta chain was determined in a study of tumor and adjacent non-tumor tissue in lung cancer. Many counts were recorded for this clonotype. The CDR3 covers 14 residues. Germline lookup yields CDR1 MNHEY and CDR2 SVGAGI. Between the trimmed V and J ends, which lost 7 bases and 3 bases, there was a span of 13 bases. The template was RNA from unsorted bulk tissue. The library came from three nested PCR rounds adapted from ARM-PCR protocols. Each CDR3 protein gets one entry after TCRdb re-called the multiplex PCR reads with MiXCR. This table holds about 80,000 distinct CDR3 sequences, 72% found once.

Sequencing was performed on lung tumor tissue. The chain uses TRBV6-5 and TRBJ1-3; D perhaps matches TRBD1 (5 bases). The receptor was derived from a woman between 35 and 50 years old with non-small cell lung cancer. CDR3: CASKRGVFGNTIYF. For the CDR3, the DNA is TGTGCCAGCAAGAGAGGGGTATTTGGAAACACCATATATTTT.